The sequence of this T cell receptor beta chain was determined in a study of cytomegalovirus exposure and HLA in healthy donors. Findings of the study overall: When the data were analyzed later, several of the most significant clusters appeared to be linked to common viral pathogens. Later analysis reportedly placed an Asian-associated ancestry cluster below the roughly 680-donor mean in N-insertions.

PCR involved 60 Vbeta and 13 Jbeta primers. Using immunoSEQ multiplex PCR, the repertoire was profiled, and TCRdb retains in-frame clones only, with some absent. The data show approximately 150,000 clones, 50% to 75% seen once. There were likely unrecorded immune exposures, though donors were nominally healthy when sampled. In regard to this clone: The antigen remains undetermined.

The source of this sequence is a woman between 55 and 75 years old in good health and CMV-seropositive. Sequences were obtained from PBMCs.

CDR3 protein: CASSPGQGAEVYGYTF. CDR3 coding DNA: TGCGCCAGCAGCCCGGGACAGGGGGCGGAGGTCTATGGCTACACCTTC. The gene calls are TRBV4-1 and TRBJ1-2; TRBD1 agrees at 12 bases. CDR3 size: 16 residues. V was clipped by 4 bases and J by 4 bases; unmatched bases: 7. CDR1 is MGHRA and CDR2 is YSYEKL in the germline V gene.